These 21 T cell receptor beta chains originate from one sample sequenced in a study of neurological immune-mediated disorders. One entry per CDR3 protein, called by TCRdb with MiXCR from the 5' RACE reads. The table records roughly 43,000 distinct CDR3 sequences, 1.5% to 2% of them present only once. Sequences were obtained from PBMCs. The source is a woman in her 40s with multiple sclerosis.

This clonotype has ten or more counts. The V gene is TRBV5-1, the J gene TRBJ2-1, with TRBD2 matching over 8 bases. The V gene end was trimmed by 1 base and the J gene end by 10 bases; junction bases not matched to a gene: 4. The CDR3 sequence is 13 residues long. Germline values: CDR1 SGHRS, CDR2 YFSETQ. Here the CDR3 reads CASSLTGGREQFF. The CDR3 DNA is TGCGCCAGCAGCTTGACGGGGGGGCGCGAGCAGTTCTTC.

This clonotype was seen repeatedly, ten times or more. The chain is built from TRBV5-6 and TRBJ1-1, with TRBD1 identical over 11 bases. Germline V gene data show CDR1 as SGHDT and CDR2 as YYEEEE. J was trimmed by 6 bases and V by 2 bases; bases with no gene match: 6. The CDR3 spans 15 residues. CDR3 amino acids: CASSFTPGQGAEAFF. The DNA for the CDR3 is TGTGCCAGCAGCTTTACTCCGGGACAGGGGGCTGAAGCTTTCTTT.

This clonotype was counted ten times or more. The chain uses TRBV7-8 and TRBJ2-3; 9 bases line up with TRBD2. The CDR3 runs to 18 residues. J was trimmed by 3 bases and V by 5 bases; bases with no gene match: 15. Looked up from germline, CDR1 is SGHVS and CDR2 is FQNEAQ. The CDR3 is CASSPQRALSGGTDTQYF. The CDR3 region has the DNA TGTGCCAGCAGCCCCCAAAGGGCCCTTAGCGGGGGAACAGATACGCAGTATTTT.

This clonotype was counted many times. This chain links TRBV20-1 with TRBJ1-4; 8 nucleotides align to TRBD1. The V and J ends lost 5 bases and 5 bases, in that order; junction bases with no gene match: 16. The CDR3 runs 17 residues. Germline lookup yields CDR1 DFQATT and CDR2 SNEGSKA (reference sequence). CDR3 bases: TGCAGTGCTGCCACCTCCATGGACAGGGATGGAAATGAAAAACTGTTTTTT. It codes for CSAATSMDRDGNEKLFF.

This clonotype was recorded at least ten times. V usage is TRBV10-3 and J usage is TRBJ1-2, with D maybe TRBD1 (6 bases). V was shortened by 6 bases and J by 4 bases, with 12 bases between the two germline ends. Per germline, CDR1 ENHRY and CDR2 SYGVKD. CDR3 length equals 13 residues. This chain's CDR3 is CAISRDKIYGYTF. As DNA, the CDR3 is TGTGCCATCAGCCGGGACAAAATCTATGGCTACACCTTC.

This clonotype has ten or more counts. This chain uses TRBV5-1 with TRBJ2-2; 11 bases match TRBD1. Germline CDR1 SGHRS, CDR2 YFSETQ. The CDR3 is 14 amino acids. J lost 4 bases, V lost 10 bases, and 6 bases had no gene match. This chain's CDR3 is CASRGTGGTGELFF. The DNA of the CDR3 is TGCGCCTCCCGGGGGACAGGGGGCACCGGGGAGCTGTTTTTT.

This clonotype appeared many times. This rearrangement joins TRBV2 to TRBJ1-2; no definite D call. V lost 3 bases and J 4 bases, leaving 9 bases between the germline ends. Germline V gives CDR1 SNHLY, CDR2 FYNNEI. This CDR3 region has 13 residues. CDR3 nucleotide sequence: TGTGCCAGCAGTGACGCCGCAGCCTATGGCTACACCTTC. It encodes CASSDAAAYGYTF.

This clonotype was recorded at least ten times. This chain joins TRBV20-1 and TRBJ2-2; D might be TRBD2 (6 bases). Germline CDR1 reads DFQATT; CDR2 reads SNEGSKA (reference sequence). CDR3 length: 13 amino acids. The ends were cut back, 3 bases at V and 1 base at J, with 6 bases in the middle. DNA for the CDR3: TGCAGTGCTAGCGGGGGGAACACCGGGGAGCTGTTTTTT. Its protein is CSASGGNTGELFF.

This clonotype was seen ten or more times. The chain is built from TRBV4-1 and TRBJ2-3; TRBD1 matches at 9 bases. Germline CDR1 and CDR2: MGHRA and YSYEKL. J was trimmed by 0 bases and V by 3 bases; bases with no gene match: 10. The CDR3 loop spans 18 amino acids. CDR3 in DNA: TGCGCCAGCAGCCAGGGAATGGACAGGGGCGTTAGCACAGATACGCAGTATTTT. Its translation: CASSQGMDRGVSTDTQYF.

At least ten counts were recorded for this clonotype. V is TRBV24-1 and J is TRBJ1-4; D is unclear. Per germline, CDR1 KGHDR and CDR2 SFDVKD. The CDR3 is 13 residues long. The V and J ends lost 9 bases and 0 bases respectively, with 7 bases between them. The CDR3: CATASATNEKLFF. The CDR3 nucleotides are TGTGCCACCGCTAGTGCAACTAATGAAAAACTGTTTTTT.

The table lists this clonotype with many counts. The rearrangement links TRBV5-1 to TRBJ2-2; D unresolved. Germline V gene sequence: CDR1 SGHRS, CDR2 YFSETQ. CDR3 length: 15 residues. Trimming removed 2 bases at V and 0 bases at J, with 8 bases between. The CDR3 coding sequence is TGCGCCAGCAGCTTTTCTTTAGCGAACACCGGGGAGCTGTTTTTT. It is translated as CASSFSLANTGELFF. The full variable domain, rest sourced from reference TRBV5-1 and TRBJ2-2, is KAGVTQTPRYLIKTRGQQVTLSCSPISGHRSVSWYQQTPGQGLQFLFEYFSETQRNKGNFPGRFSGRQFSNSRSEMNVSTLELGDSALYLCASSFSLANTGELFFGEGSRLTVL.

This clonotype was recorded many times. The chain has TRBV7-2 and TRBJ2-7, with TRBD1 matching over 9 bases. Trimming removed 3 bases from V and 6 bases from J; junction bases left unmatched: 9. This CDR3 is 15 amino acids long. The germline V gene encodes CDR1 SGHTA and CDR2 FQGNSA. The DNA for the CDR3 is TGTGCCAGCAGCTTCTCCGGGACAGGGTGGAGCGAGCAGTACTTC. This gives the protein CASSFSGTGWSEQYF. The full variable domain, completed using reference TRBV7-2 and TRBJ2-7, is GAGVSQSPSNKVTEKGKDVELRCDPISGHTALYWYRQSLGQGLEFLIYFQGNSAPDKSGLPSDRFSAERTGGSVSTLTIQRTQQEDSAVYLCASSFSGTGWSEQYFGPGTRLTVT.

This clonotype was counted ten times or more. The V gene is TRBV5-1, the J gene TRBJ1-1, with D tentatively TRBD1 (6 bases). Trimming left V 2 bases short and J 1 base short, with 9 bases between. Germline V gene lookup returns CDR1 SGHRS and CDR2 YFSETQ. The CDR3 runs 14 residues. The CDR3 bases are TGCGCCAGCAGCTTAGACAGGCAGAACACTGAAGCTTTCTTT. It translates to CASSLDRQNTEAFF.

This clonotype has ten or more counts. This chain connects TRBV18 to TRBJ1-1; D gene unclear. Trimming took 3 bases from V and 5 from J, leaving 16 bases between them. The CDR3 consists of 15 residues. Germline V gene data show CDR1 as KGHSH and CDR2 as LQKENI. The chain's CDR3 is CASSPKRTRGTEAFF. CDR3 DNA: TGTGCCAGCTCACCGAAACGGACGCGAGGGACTGAAGCTTTCTTT.

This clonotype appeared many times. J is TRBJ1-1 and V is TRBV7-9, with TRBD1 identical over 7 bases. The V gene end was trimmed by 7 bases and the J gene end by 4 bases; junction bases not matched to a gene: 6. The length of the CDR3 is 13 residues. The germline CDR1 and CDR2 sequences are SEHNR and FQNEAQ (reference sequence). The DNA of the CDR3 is TGTGCCAGCAAACTGCAGGGGGGCACTGAAGCTTTCTTT. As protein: CASKLQGGTEAFF.

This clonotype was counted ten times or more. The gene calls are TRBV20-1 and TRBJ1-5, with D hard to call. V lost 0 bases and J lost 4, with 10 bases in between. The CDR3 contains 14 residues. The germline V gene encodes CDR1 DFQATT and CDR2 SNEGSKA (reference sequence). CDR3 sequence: CSARDLRLNQPQHF. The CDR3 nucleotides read TGCAGTGCTAGAGATCTAAGGCTGAATCAGCCCCAGCATTTT.

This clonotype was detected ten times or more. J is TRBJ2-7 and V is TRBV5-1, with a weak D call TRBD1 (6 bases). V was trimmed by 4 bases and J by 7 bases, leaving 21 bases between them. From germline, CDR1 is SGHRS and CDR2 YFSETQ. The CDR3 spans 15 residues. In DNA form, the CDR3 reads TGCGCCAGCAGCCTACGTTTTGGACAGAGTAGGGAGCAGTACTTC. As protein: CASSLRFGQSREQYF.

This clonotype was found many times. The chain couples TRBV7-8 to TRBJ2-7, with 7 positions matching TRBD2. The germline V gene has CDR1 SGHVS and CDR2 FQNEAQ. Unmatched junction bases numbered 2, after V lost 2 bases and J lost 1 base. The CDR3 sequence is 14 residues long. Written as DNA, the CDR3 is TGTGCCAGCAGCTTACTGGGACTATCCTACGAGCAGTACTTC. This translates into CASSLLGLSYEQYF.

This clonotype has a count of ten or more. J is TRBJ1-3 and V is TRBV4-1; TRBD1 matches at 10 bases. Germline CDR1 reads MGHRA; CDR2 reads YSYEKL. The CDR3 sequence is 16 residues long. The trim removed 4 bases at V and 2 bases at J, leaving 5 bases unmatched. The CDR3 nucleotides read TGCGCCAGCAGCCGGACAGGGGGGAGAACTGGAAACACCATATATTTT. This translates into CASSRTGGRTGNTIYF.

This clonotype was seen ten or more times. The CDR3 here is CASSQGHSDTEAFF. The DNA of the CDR3 is TGTGCCAGCAGCCAGGGACACTCGGACACTGAAGCTTTCTTT. V gene TRBV3-1 combines with J gene TRBJ1-1; tentative D call: TRBD1 (6 bases). Germline V lookup: CDR1 LGHDT, CDR2 YNNKEL (reference sequence). The CDR3 is 14 amino acids. V shed 3 bases and J shed 3 bases, with 11 bases lying between them.

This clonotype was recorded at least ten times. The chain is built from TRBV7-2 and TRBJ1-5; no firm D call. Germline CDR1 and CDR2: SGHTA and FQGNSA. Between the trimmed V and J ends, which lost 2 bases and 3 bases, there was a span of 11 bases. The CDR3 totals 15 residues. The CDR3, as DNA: TGTGCCAGCAGCTTAACGAATGCACCCAATCAGCCCCAGCATTTT. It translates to CASSLTNAPNQPQHF.